Listed below are T cell receptor beta chains from one sample, sequenced in a study of T cell responses to AZD1222 COVID-19 vaccine. The table came from immunoSEQ multiplex PCR; TCRdb's copy has only in-frame clones and leaves some out. The sample includes approximately 150,000 clones, roughly 94% of them seen just once. Sequences were derived from peripheral blood, sampled on day 0 of AZD1222 vaccination. These receptor sequences come from an adult in good health. Both conserved end residues are part of each CDR3. A D gene is named only where the DNA matches it firmly. A clone size is listed for some rows: how often the clone was seen (once, few, many), or a class if it is expanded.

TRBV18	TRBJ1-6	-	-	CASSPRQTMNSPLHF	TGTGCCAGCTCACCGAGGCAGACGATGAATTCACCCCTCCACTTT
TRBV28	TRBJ1-2	-	TRBD1	CASSRTGTAYGYTF	TGTGCCAGCAGCCGGACCGGGACAGCTTATGGCTACACCTTC
TRBV9	TRBJ1-1	-	-	CASSVESHLNTEAFF	TGTGCCAGCAGCGTAGAATCCCACCTGAACACTGAAGCTTTCTTT
TRBV6-5	TRBJ2-2	-	-	CASRGMAGELFF	TGTGCCAGCAGGGGGATGGCCGGGGAGCTGTTTTTT
TRBV6-5	TRBJ2-1	-	TRBD1	CASRGGQGRGDEQFF	TGTGCCAGCAGGGGGGGACAGGGTAGAGGGGATGAGCAGTTCTTC
TRBV10-3	TRBJ2-1	-	-	CAIRGMLTEQFF	TGTGCCATCAGGGGCATGTTAACTGAGCAGTTCTTC
TRBV20-1	TRBJ2-3	-	-	CSASWSSGGAQYF	TGCAGTGCTAGTTGGTCCTCCGGCGGCGCGCAGTATTTT
TRBV11-1	TRBJ1-6	-	-	CASSRPGGSYNSPLHF	TGTGCCAGCAGCCGACCGGGGGGGTCCTATAATTCACCCCTCCACTTT
TRBV19	TRBJ2-5	-	-	CASSIGVGETQYF	TGTGCCAGTAGTATTGGGGTAGGGGAGACCCAGTACTTC
TRBV6-7	TRBJ1-4	-	-	CASSYETPDCRLATNEKLFF	TGTGCCAGCAGTTACGAAACCCCGGACTGTAGACTCGCAACTAATGAAAAACTGTTTTTT
TRBV2	TRBJ1-2	-	TRBD1	CASRVGQDGYTF	TGTGCCAGCAGGGTCGGACAGGATGGCTACACCTTC
TRBV28	TRBJ2-5	-	-	CASTKRETQYF	TGTGCCAGCACCAAGCGGGAGACCCAGTACTTC
TRBV7-9	TRBJ2-5	-	-	CASSPWGIQETQYF	TGTGCCAGCAGCCCGTGGGGTATCCAAGAGACCCAGTACTTC
TRBV5-1	TRBJ2-2	-	TRBD2	CASTPPGRANTGELFF	TGCGCCAGCACCCCACCAGGGAGGGCGAACACCGGGGAGCTGTTTTTT
TRBV5-4	TRBJ1-1	-	-	CANSSASDTEAFF	TGTGCCAACAGCTCGGCATCCGACACTGAAGCTTTCTTT
TRBV9	TRBJ1-1	-	-	CASSPSGTANTEAFF	TGTGCCAGCAGCCCCTCCGGGACGGCGAACACTGAAGCTTTCTTT
TRBV6-4	TRBJ2-3	-	TRBD2	CAISDGGVKNTQYF	TGTGCCATCTCGGACGGGGGGGTTAAAAATACGCAGTATTTT
TRBV10-3	TRBJ1-1	-	-	CAISEPGEFLEAFF	TGTGCCATCAGTGAGCCCGGAGAGTTTCTCGAAGCTTTCTTT
TRBV6-1	TRBJ2-5	-	TRBD1	CASSEGAGGAETQYF	TGTGCCAGCAGTGAAGGGGCAGGGGGCGCAGAGACCCAGTACTTC
TRBV2	TRBJ2-3	-	TRBD2	CASRATSGDTDTQYF	TGTGCCAGCAGGGCGACTAGCGGGGACACAGATACGCAGTATTTT
TRBV13	TRBJ2-3	-	TRBD2	CASSLLAGGGADTQYF	TGTGCCAGCAGCTTACTAGCGGGGGGAGGTGCAGATACGCAGTATTTT
TRBV2	TRBJ1-4	-	TRBD1	CASSEEDRVNEKLFF	TGTGCCAGCAGTGAAGAGGACAGGGTTAATGAAAAACTGTTTTTT
TRBV19	TRBJ1-1	-	-	CASRRSENTEAFF	TGTGCCAGTAGAAGATCAGAGAACACTGAAGCTTTCTTT
TRBV7-9	TRBJ1-5	few	-	CASSLSGPENSNQPQHF	TGTGCCAGCAGCTTAAGCGGGCCAGAAAATAGCAATCAGCCCCAGCATTTT
TRBV7-8	TRBJ2-1	-	-	CASSPLPGRYNEQFF	TGTGCCAGCAGCCCCCTTCCGGGAAGGTACAATGAGCAGTTCTTC
TRBV28	TRBJ1-2	-	TRBD1	CASSLASRGGYGYTF	TGTGCCAGCAGTTTAGCCTCCAGGGGGGGCTATGGCTACACCTTC
TRBV7-3	TRBJ2-3	-	-	CASSPVWRGHTDTQYF	TGTGCCAGCAGCCCCGTCTGGAGGGGACACACAGATACGCAGTATTTT
TRBV6-5	TRBJ2-1	-	-	CASRNRVTEQFF	TGTGCCAGTCGTAACAGGGTAACTGAGCAGTTCTTC
TRBV2	TRBJ1-4	-	TRBD1	CASGGNRGGYEKLFF	TGTGCCAGCGGAGGGAACAGGGGCGGTTATGAAAAACTGTTTTTT
TRBV19	TRBJ1-2	-	-	CASSTGSSNYGYTF	TGTGCCAGTAGTACGGGCAGCTCGAACTATGGCTACACCTTC
TRBV27	TRBJ1-5	-	-	CASSWRLGQPQHF	TGTGCCAGCAGTTGGCGGTTGGGGCAGCCCCAGCATTTT
TRBV7-9	TRBJ1-4	-	-	CASTKMGGADNEKLFF	TGTGCCAGCACCAAAATGGGGGGTGCAGATAATGAAAAACTGTTTTTT
TRBV3-1/TRBV3-2	TRBJ1-2	-	-	CASSQRAVGYGYTF	TGTGCCAGCAGCCAAAGGGCGGTTGGCTATGGCTACACCTTC
TRBV4-1	TRBJ1-1	-	TRBD1	CASSQLGTVEAFF	TGCGCCAGCAGCCAATTGGGGACAGTCGAAGCTTTCTTT
TRBV30	TRBJ1-2	-	TRBD1	CAWSLRGRSYGYTF	TGTGCCTGGAGTTTAAGGGGGCGCAGCTATGGCTACACCTTC
TRBV28	TRBJ1-4	once	TRBD1	CASRNKGALFNEKLFF	TGTGCCAGCAGAAATAAGGGGGCCCTTTTTAATGAAAAACTGTTTTTT
TRBV3-1/TRBV3-2	TRBJ2-2	-	TRBD1	CASSQYRGLNTGELFF	TGTGCCAGCAGCCAATACAGGGGCCTCAACACCGGGGAGCTGTTTTTT
TRBV2	TRBJ1-2	-	-	CASSESGTIVYGYTF	TGTGCCAGCAGCGAATCCGGGACAATCGTCTATGGCTACACCTTC
TRBV6-5	TRBJ1-2	once	-	CASRGGGLYGYTF	TGTGCCAGCAGGGGGGGAGGGCTCTATGGCTACACCTTC
TRBV2	TRBJ2-1	-	-	CASSIFSEQFF	TGTGCCAGCAGTATCTTCAGCGAGCAGTTCTTC
TRBV12-5	TRBJ2-1	-	TRBD2	CASGLSVAGGLGNEQFF	TGTGCTAGTGGTTTATCTGTAGCGGGGGGCCTCGGCAATGAGCAGTTCTTC
TRBV6-1	TRBJ1-1	-	TRBD1	CASSEADRGQRTEAFF	TGTGCCAGCAGTGAAGCCGACAGGGGGCAACGGACTGAAGCTTTCTTT
TRBV3-1/TRBV3-2	TRBJ2-2	-	-	CASSQSHGELFF	TGTGCCAGCAGCCAAAGTCACGGGGAGCTGTTTTTT
TRBV28	TRBJ2-3	-	TRBD1	CASRGSGQGFADTQYF	TGTGCCAGCAGAGGTTCGGGACAGGGCTTTGCAGATACGCAGTATTTT
TRBV14	TRBJ1-1	-	TRBD1	CASSRTGNTEAFF	TGTGCCAGCAGTCGGACAGGGAACACTGAAGCTTTCTTT
TRBV21-1	TRBJ1-2	-	-	CASYGDNYGYTF	TGTGCCAGCTATGGGGATAACTATGGCTACACCTTC
TRBV27	TRBJ1-2	-	TRBD1	CASSSTTTGSWGYTF	TGTGCCAGCAGTTCGACCACGACAGGGTCCTGGGGCTACACCTTC
TRBV9	TRBJ2-2	-	-	CASSVDGEVFTGELFF	TGTGCCAGCAGCGTAGATGGGGAGGTCTTCACCGGGGAGCTGTTTTTT
TRBV6-1	TRBJ1-4	-	-	CASSAGSRSWLGEKLFF	TGTGCCAGCAGTGCGGGCAGCAGAAGCTGGTTGGGTGAAAAACTGTTTTTT